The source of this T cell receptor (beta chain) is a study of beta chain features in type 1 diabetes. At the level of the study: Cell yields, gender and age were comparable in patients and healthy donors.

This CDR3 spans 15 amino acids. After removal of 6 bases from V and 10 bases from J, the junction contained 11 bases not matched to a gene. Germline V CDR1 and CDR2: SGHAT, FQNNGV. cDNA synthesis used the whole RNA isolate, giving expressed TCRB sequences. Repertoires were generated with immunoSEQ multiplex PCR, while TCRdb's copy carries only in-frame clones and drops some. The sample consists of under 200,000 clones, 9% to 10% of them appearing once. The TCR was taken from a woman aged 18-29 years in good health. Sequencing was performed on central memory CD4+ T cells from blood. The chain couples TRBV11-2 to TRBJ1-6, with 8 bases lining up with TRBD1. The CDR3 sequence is CASSSVGTGGSPLHF. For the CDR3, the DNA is TGTGCCAGCAGTTCTGTAGGCACAGGGGGATCACCCCTCCACTTT.